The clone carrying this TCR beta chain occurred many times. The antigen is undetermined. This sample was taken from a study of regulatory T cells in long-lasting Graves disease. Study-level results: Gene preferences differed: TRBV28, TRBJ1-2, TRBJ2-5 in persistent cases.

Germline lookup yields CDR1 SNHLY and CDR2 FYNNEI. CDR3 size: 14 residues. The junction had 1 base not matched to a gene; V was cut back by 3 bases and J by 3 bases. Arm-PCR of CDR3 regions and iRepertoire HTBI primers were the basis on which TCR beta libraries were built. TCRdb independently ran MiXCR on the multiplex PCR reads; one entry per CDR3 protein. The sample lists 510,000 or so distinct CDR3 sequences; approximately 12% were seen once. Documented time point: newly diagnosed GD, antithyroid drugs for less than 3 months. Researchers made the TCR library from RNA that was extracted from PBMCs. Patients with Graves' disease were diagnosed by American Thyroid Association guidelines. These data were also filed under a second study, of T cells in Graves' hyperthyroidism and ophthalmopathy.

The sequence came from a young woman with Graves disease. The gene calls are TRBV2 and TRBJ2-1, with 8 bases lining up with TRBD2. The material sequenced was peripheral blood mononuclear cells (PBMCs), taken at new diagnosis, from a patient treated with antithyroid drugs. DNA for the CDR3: TGTGCCAGCAGTGAGACTAGCGTCTACAATGAGCAGTTCTTC. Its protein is CASSETSVYNEQFF. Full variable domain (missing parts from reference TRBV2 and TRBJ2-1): EPEVTQTPSHQVTQMGQEVILRCVPISNHLYFYWYRQILGQKVEFLVSFYNNEISEKSEIFDDQFSVERPDGSNFTLKIRSTKLEDSAMYFCASSETSVYNEQFFGPGTRLTVL.